The 17 T cell receptor beta chains listed next were all sequenced from one sample in a study of follicular helper T cells after annual influenza vaccination. Sequencing used immunoSEQ multiplex PCR; TCRdb keeps in-frame clones, though not all of them. The data hold 950 to 1,300 clones, with about 80% observed a single time. Noted time point: 2014-2015 season, pre-vaccination. The sequencing here drew on CXCR5+ CD38+ circulating T follicular helper cells from blood, taken on the day of influenza vaccination. As for subset: circulating Tfh, non-naive CD4+CXCR5+PD-1+ (ICOS+CD38+ or ICOS-CD38-). The receptors come from an adult who received the influenza vaccine.

V usage is TRBV6-1 and J usage is TRBJ2-1, with 15 bases lining up with TRBD2. Germline CDR1 and CDR2: MNHNS and SASEGT. After removal of 8 bases from V and 9 bases from J, the junction contained 5 bases not matched to a gene. The CDR3 runs to 14 residues. CDR3 DNA sequence: TGTGCCAGCCGGACTAGCGGGGGGGCTATTGAGCAGTTCTTC. Translated: CASRTSGGAIEQFF.

The table lists this clone with a count of one. As DNA, the CDR3 is TGTGCCAGCAGTTTGGGTTTAGCTACACTTTCTGAGACCCAGTACTTC. It translates to CASSLGLATLSETQYF. This rearrangement joins TRBV21-1 to TRBJ2-5; the table's D call, TRBD2, has no DNA check behind it. TRBV21-1 is labeled a pseudogene. The CDR3 length is 16 residues.

This CDR3 is CASSFSSDTQYF. CDR3 DNA sequence: TGTGCCAGCAGCTTCTCTTCGGATACGCAGTATTTT. V usage is TRBV5-8 and J usage is TRBJ2-3; D unresolved. The CDR3 has 12 residues. The germline V and J ends were trimmed by 2 bases and 6 bases, with 7 bases remaining between them. Germline CDR1 reads SGHTS; CDR2 reads YDEGEE.

V gene TRBV2 combines with J gene TRBJ1-2; a possible D gene is TRBD1 (6 bases). The CDR3 is made up of 15 amino acids. The germline V and J ends were trimmed by 3 bases and 5 bases, with 16 bases remaining between them. Germline CDR1 is SNHLY and CDR2 is FYNNEI. As DNA, the CDR3 is TGTGCCAGCAGTGAGTCCCAGGGGACGACATATGGCTACACCTTC. It codes for CASSESQGTTYGYTF.

Regarding this clone: The conserved phenylalanine or tryptophan normally closing the CDR3 is absent here, so this likely arose from a read error. Because the CDR3's place on the DNA is in doubt, the DNA is left out and the CDR3 is given as listed by TCRdb. The genes are TRBV7-9 and TRBJ1-1. The CDR3 has 11 residues if both end residues are counted. Germline V gene sequence: CDR1 SEHNR, CDR2 FQNEAQ (reference sequence). The CDR3 reads CASSLEGRVRL.

This sequence joins TRBV6-6 and TRBJ1-2, with a weak D call TRBD1 (5 bases). Per the germline V gene, CDR1 is MNHNY and CDR2 is SVGAGI (reference sequence). The CDR3 covers 13 residues. Trimming left V 5 bases short and J 8 bases short, with 15 bases between. The CDR3 DNA is TGTGCCAGCAGTCCCCAGGGTAGGGGCGGCTACACCTTC. Translation: CASSPQGRGGYTF.

In its sample, this clone was seen a few times. The rearrangement uses TRBV28 and TRBJ2-7; D unclear. Germline values: CDR1 MDHEN, CDR2 SYDVKM. Trimming pared 5 bases from V and 0 bases from J, leaving 8 bases between. This CDR3 spans 13 amino acids. The CDR3 is CASSKGGSYEQYF. The CDR3 DNA is TGTGCCAGCAGTAAGGGTGGCTCCTACGAGCAGTACTTC.

This clone has just a few counts. The V and J genes are TRBV28 and TRBJ2-3, with D unclear. V was shortened by 8 bases and J by 2 bases, with 14 bases between the two germline ends. There are 14 residues in the CDR3. The V gene's germline CDR1 is MDHEN and CDR2 SYDVKM. CDR3 sequence (DNA): TGTGCCAGCGCTCCTTTGAGCCCCACAGATACGCAGTATTTT. Translated: CASAPLSPTDTQYF.

This chain uses TRBV4-2 with TRBJ2-1; D may be TRBD1 or TRBD2 (6 bases each). This CDR3 is built from 17 residues. CDR1 and CDR2 from the germline V gene are LGHNA and YNFKEQ. The germline V and J ends were trimmed by 0 bases and 0 bases, with 12 bases remaining between them. In DNA form, the CDR3 reads TGTGCCAGCAGCCAAGATCGTAAGGGGGGCTCCTACAATGAGCAGTTCTTC. Its translation: CASSQDRKGGSYNEQFF.

Here the CDR3 DNA reads TGTGCCATCAGGACCGGGACAGGTAGCTATGAGCAGTTCTTC. Protein sequence: CAIRTGTGSYEQFF. The chain recombines TRBV10-3 with TRBJ2-1, with 8 bases fitting TRBD1. Germline V gene sequence: CDR1 ENHRY, CDR2 SYGVKD. V trimming: 6 bases; J trimming: 8 bases; junction bases outside the gene matches: 9. This CDR3 has 14 residues.

The chain uses TRBV6-6 and TRBJ2-7; the D call may be TRBD1 or TRBD2 (5 bases each). Germline lookup yields CDR1 MNHNY and CDR2 SVGAGI (reference sequence). The CDR3 contains 16 residues. The V end was cut by 6 bases, the J end by 0 bases, with 18 bases between. In DNA, the CDR3 is TGTGCCAGCAGCGCGAAGAACCGGGACGGCTCCTACGAGCAGTACTTC. Amino acids: CASSAKNRDGSYEQYF.

This clone showed up just once. The chain joins TRBV4-3 to TRBJ1-2; a possible D gene is TRBD1 (6 bases). The CDR3 totals 14 residues. Trimming took 0 bases from V and 7 from J, leaving 12 bases between them. Germline V lookup: CDR1 LGHNA, CDR2 YSLEER. The CDR3, as DNA: TGCGCCAGCAGCCAAGAACTACAGGGCTTTGGCTACACCTTC. Residues: CASSQELQGFGYTF.

This clone occurred once. The J gene is TRBJ2-6, the V gene TRBV4-3, with D hard to call. The CDR3 is made up of 20 amino acids. Germline V gene data show CDR1 as LGHNA and CDR2 as YSLEER. V was trimmed by 1 base and J by 0 bases, leaving 19 bases between them. The CDR3 sequence: CASSQVTGRTLLSGANVLTF. The DNA of the CDR3 is TGCGCCAGCAGCCAAGTAACGGGCAGAACACTTCTCTCTGGGGCCAACGTCCTGACTTTC.

The sample holds a few counts of this clone. The chain combines TRBV28 with TRBJ2-7; 14 positions agree with TRBD2. The length of the CDR3 is 14 residues. The germline CDR1 and CDR2 sequences are MDHEN and SYDVKM. Trimming removed 6 bases from V and 8 bases from J; junction bases left unmatched: 6. The chain's CDR3 is CASRAGLAGVKQYF. The DNA of the CDR3 is TGTGCCAGCAGGGCGGGACTAGCGGGAGTAAAGCAGTACTTC.

The chain employs TRBV2 and TRBJ1-2; D is uncertain. Germline CDR1 and CDR2: SNHLY and FYNNEI. The CDR3 is 9 residues long. V gave up 7 bases and J gave up 3 bases, with 0 bases separating them. The chain's CDR3 is CASNYGYTF. CDR3 DNA: TGTGCCAGCAACTATGGCTACACCTTC.

The chain is built from TRBV5-4 and TRBJ1-1; TRBD1 might be the D (5 bases). The CDR3 has 14 amino acids. Germline CDR1 reads SGHNT; CDR2 reads YYREEE (reference sequence). Between the trimmed V and J ends, which lost 9 bases and 1 base, there was a span of 16 bases. The CDR3 reads CATSRDGKNTEAFF. CDR3 DNA sequence: TGTGCCACCTCCCGGGACGGAAAGAACACTGAAGCTTTCTTT.

This clone has only one observation. The chain employs TRBV4-3 and TRBJ2-1; D might be TRBD2 (6 bases). The CDR3 extends over 16 amino acids. Deletions cut 0 bases from V and 11 bases from J, with 20 bases between. Looked up from germline, CDR1 is LGHNA and CDR2 is YSLEER. As DNA, the CDR3 is TGCGCCAGCAGCCAAGACAAGCGGGTGACCACCGGTAAGCAGTTCTTC. Protein sequence: CASSQDKRVTTGKQFF.